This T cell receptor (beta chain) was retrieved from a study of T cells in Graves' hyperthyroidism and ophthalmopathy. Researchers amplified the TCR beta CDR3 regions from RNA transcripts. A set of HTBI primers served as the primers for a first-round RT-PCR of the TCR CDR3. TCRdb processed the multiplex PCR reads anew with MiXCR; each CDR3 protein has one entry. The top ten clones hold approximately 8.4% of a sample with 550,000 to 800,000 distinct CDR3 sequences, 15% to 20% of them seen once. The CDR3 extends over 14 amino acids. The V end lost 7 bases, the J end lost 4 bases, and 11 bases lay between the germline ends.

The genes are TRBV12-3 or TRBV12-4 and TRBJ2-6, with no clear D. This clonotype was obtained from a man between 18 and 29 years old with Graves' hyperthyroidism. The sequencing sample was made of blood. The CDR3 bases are TGTGCCAGCACCCCTGAGGTGGGGGCCAACGTCCTGACTTTC. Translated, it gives CASTPEVGANVLTF.